One and the same sample provided the 24 T cell receptor beta chains below, sequenced in a study of blood T cell repertoires in COVID-19 (dated by TCRdb to the early 2020s). Libraries came from the immunoSEQ multiplex PCR assay. Imported from immuneACCESS, the table was reduced by TCRdb to in-frame sequences with V and J called. These copies leave out some clones; in studies compared against another copy, an unresolved V gene accounts for under half, and the cause of the remainder is not known. Present in this sample are approximately 150,000 clones, about 86% of which were seen just once. Clones ranked in the top ten supply about 1.6% of the sample. Sequencing was performed on peripheral blood. The receptors were sampled from a woman aged 60-70 years with acute or convalescent COVID-19.

The J gene is TRBJ1-1, the V gene TRBV5-4, with D perhaps matching TRBD1 (5 bases). Germline V gene sequence: CDR1 SGHNT, CDR2 YYREEE (reference sequence). V shed 4 bases and J shed 4 bases, with 20 bases lying between them. CDR3 length equals 16 residues. For the CDR3, the DNA is TGTGCCAGCAGCCCCCAAGCCGGCCAGGGAGGCACTGAAGCTTTCTTT. Protein product: CASSPQAGQGGTEAFF.

The chain combines TRBV7-9 with TRBJ1-2; 7 nucleotides line up with TRBD1. CDR3 length equals 15 residues. CDR1 and CDR2 from the germline V gene are SEHNR and FQNEAQ (reference sequence). V lost 4 bases to trimming and J lost 6 bases; unmatched junction nucleotides: 11. The CDR3: CASSSLNVGTDGYTF. As DNA, the CDR3 is TGTGCCAGCAGCTCCCTAAACGTCGGGACAGATGGCTACACCTTC.

The CDR3 is CASSLEDRGQNGYTF. CDR3 in DNA: TGTGCCAGCAGTTTGGAGGACAGGGGGCAAAATGGCTACACCTTC. The chain uses TRBV27 and TRBJ1-2; 11 bases are a match to TRBD1. Germline values: CDR1 MNHEY, CDR2 SMNVEV (reference sequence). CDR3 length: 15 amino acids. With 3 bases clipped from V and 6 bases from J, the junction kept 6 bases outside the gene matches.

This chain connects TRBV7-8 to TRBJ1-4, with D hard to call. Trimming cost V 2 bases and J 1 base, with 5 bases left between them. The CDR3 consists of 14 residues. Germline-derived CDR1 and CDR2 are SGHVS and FQNEAQ. CDR3 nucleotides: TGTGCCAGCAGCTTACTCTTAACTAATGAAAAACTGTTTTTT. The encoded protein is CASSLLLTNEKLFF.

The chain employs TRBV20-1 and TRBJ1-2; D might be TRBD1 (6 bases). Germline V gene data show CDR1 as DFQATT and CDR2 as SNEGSKA (reference sequence). The CDR3 runs 13 residues. V shed 3 bases and J shed 7 bases, with 15 bases lying between them. The CDR3 is CSASRGGLSGYTF. The CDR3 DNA follows: TGCAGTGCTAGTCGAGGGGGTCTGAGTGGCTACACCTTC.

DNA for the CDR3: TGCGCCAGCAGCTTGGAGGACAGGGCCAACACTGAAGCTTTCTTT. As protein: CASSLEDRANTEAFF. The chain employs TRBV5-1 and TRBJ1-1; 8 bases fit TRBD1. Germline CDR1 reads SGHRS; CDR2 reads YFSETQ. The length of the CDR3 is 15 residues. V lost 0 bases to trimming and J lost 2 bases; unmatched junction nucleotides: 3.

This sequence joins TRBV2 and TRBJ1-2; 9 positions match TRBD1. The CDR3 runs 17 residues. Germline trimming cut 1 base from V and 7 bases from J; bases unmatched to any gene: 13. Looked up from germline, CDR1 is SNHLY and CDR2 is FYNNEI. In DNA, the CDR3 is TGTGCCAGCAGTGAAGGTATGCTGGGACAGGGAATGCGTGGCTACACCTTC. As protein: CASSEGMLGQGMRGYTF.

The J gene is TRBJ1-1, the V gene TRBV7-2, with a possible D match to TRBD1 (5 bases). This CDR3 region has 15 residues. Germline V gene sequence: CDR1 SGHTA, CDR2 FQGNSA. Trimming pared 1 base from V and 11 bases from J, leaving 20 bases between. In DNA, the CDR3 is TGTGCCAGCAGCTTAGTTCAGGGAGGCGCCCTCCGGGCTTTCTTT. Its protein product is CASSLVQGGALRAFF.

V gene TRBV6-2 or TRBV6-3 combines with J gene TRBJ2-7; D is undetermined. Germline V gives CDR1 MNHEY, CDR2 SVGEGT. This CDR3 is built from 11 residues. The V end was cut by 4 bases, the J end by 11 bases, with 12 bases between. CDR3 residues: CASSSQNREYF. CDR3 bases: TGTGCCAGCAGTTCTCAAAATAGAGAGTACTTC.

DNA of the CDR3: TGTGCCAGCAGCTTAGCGGTCAGCTCCTATAATTCACCCCTCCACTTT. It yields the protein CASSLAVSSYNSPLHF. The V and J genes are TRBV7-8 and TRBJ1-6; D gene ambiguous. The CDR3 runs 16 residues. Germline V gene data show CDR1 as SGHVS and CDR2 as FQNEAQ. V was shortened by 0 bases and J by 0 bases, with 6 bases between the two germline ends.

The chain has TRBV28 and TRBJ1-2; 7 bases line up with TRBD1. Germline CDR1 MDHEN, CDR2 SYDVKM. V lost 3 bases to trimming and J lost 8 bases; unmatched junction nucleotides: 15. The CDR3 is 16 amino acids. The CDR3 is CASSLPDRVRGGGYTF. The CDR3, as DNA: TGTGCCAGCAGTTTGCCAGACAGGGTGAGAGGTGGCGGCTACACCTTC.

V usage is TRBV14 and J usage is TRBJ1-2, with a possible D match to TRBD1 (5 bases). The V gene lost 4 bases and the J gene lost 3 bases, with 12 bases spanning the gap. The germline gives CDR1 SGHDN, CDR2 FVKESK. The CDR3 extends over 14 amino acids. The CDR3 loop reads CASSPFTGHYGYTF. As DNA, the CDR3 is TGTGCCAGCAGCCCCTTTACAGGACACTATGGCTACACCTTC.

This sequence joins TRBV19 and TRBJ1-4; 8 nucleotides agree with TRBD1. Trimming at V came to 6 bases and at J to 13 bases, leaving 19 bases not matched to a gene. The CDR3 loop spans 16 amino acids. Germline V CDR1 and CDR2: LNHDA, SQIVND (reference sequence). The CDR3 is CASRERSGQARGVLFF. CDR3 nucleotides: TGTGCCAGTAGAGAGAGGTCGGGACAGGCCCGAGGAGTACTGTTTTTT.

Here the CDR3 reads CASSEPGTIHKHYGYTF. CDR3 sequence (DNA): TGTGCCAGTAGTGAGCCCGGGACAATCCACAAACACTATGGCTACACCTTC. The chain couples TRBV19 to TRBJ1-2; D possibly corresponds to TRBD1 (6 bases). The CDR3 is 17 residues long. Germline V gene lookup returns CDR1 LNHDA and CDR2 SQIVND (reference sequence). The V and J ends lost 5 bases and 3 bases respectively, with 22 bases between them.

With regard to this clone: At the DNA level, this CDR3 is encoded by other sequences in the same sample as well. This chain connects TRBV12-3 or TRBV12-4 to TRBJ1-1; D is uncertain. V lost 2 bases and J 1 base, leaving 5 bases between the germline ends. There are 13 residues in the CDR3. This CDR3 reads CASSLTENTEAFF. The CDR3 nucleotides are TGTGCCAGCAGTTTAACAGAGAACACTGAAGCTTTCTTT.

This chain joins TRBV4-2 and TRBJ1-6; TRBD1 matches 10 bases. This CDR3 has 16 amino acids. From germline, CDR1 is LGHNA and CDR2 YNFKEQ. With 6 bases clipped from V and 3 bases from J, the junction kept 5 bases outside the gene matches. In nucleotides, the CDR3 is TGTGCCAGCAGTCGGACAGGGGGGCGCTATAATTCACCCCTCCACTTT. This sequence encodes CASSRTGGRYNSPLHF.

CDR3 loop: CASSPRQVGDSPLHF. CDR3 nucleotides: TGTGCCAGCAGCCCACGACAGGTGGGAGATTCACCCCTCCACTTT. V is TRBV7-6 and J is TRBJ1-6; TRBD1 is a possible D gene (6 bases). The V and J ends lost 5 bases and 8 bases respectively, with 16 bases between them. The CDR3 has 15 residues. Germline assignment: CDR1 SGHVS and CDR2 FNYEAQ. Variable domain in full (rest from reference TRBV7-6 and TRBJ1-6): GAGVSQSPRYKVTKRGQDVALRCDPISGHVSLYWYRQALGQGPEFLTYFNYEAQQDKSGLPNDRFSAERPEGSISTLTIQRTEQRDSAMYRCASSPRQVGDSPLHFGNGTRLTVT.

The chain combines TRBV3-1 (or the pseudogene TRBV3-2) with TRBJ2-6; D gene uncertain. CDR3 length equals 15 residues. V was shortened by 4 bases and J by 0 bases, with 7 bases between the two germline ends. Germline assignment: CDR1 LGHDT and CDR2 YNNKEL (reference sequence). The CDR3 DNA is TGTGCCAGCAGCCGCAGTGCCTCTGGGGCCAACGTCCTGACTTTC. This gives the protein CASSRSASGANVLTF.

The chain links TRBV7-2 to TRBJ2-7; TRBD2 might be the D (6 bases). The CDR3 is 16 amino acids. Germline V gene lookup returns CDR1 SGHTA and CDR2 FQGNSA. V lost 5 bases and J lost 1, with 18 bases in between. The chain's CDR3 is CASSPGVAYVSYEQYF. In DNA, the CDR3 is TGTGCCAGCAGCCCGGGGGTAGCGTACGTTTCCTACGAGCAGTACTTC.

The DNA for the CDR3 is TGTGCCAGTAGTATGAGTCGGGACTCTGGAAACACCATATATTTT. Translation gives CASSMSRDSGNTIYF. The genes are TRBV19 and TRBJ1-3; D is ambiguous. There are 15 residues in the CDR3. V gave up 3 bases and J gave up 0 bases, with 9 bases separating them. Germline V lookup: CDR1 LNHDA, CDR2 SQIVND (reference sequence).

V gene TRBV3-1 (or the pseudogene TRBV3-2) combines with J gene TRBJ2-5; 10 bases align to TRBD2. The CDR3 length is 13 residues. V dropped 8 bases and J dropped 3; count of bases not matched to a gene: 3. Germline CDR1 is LGHDT and CDR2 is YNNKEL (reference sequence). CDR3 region: CASQRGGEETQYF. Here the CDR3 DNA reads TGTGCCAGCCAGCGGGGGGGCGAAGAGACCCAGTACTTC.

The chain carries TRBV6-5 and TRBJ2-7; D perhaps matches TRBD2 (7 bases). CDR3 length: 14 amino acids. The germline V gene has CDR1 MNHEY and CDR2 SVGAGI. V dropped 0 bases and J dropped 7 bases, with 13 bases sitting between them. This CDR3 reads CASSYSRGPGEQYF. DNA for the CDR3: TGTGCCAGCAGTTACTCGCGGGGGCCGGGGGAGCAGTACTTC.

V gene TRBV7-6 combines with J gene TRBJ2-1; 10 bases agree with TRBD1. V shed 3 bases, J shed 8 bases, and the junction held 4 bases outside the gene matches. The CDR3 loop spans 14 amino acids. Per the germline V gene, CDR1 is SGHVS and CDR2 is FNYEAQ. CDR3 sequence reads: CASSFGTGVHEQFF. DNA of the CDR3: TGTGCCAGCAGCTTCGGGACAGGGGTGCATGAGCAGTTCTTC.

This clone was detected once. The gene calls are TRBV11-2 and TRBJ2-5; D remains unclear. Germline CDR1 and CDR2: SGHAT and FQNNGV. V was clipped by 3 bases and J by 2 bases, with 16 bases between them. This CDR3 comprises 16 residues. CDR3 region: CASSFSPRSGQETQYF. CDR3 DNA: TGTGCCAGCAGCTTTTCACCCCGGTCGGGTCAAGAGACCCAGTACTTC.